This T cell receptor (beta chain) was sequenced during a study of T-cell reconstitution after alpha-beta-depleted transplantation in children. The ends were cut back, 2 bases at V and 3 bases at J, with 15 bases in the middle. The CDR3 length is 16 residues. Germline values: CDR1 MNHEY, CDR2 SVGAGI. The authors prepared the TCRbeta library with unique molecular identifiers. TCRdb reanalysed the PCR reads using MiXCR and keeps one entry per CDR3 protein. Of 530,000 or so distinct CDR3 sequences in the sample, more than 20% were seen once. The specimen was PBMCs, collected before TCRalphabeta/CD19-depleted stem cell transplant. The receptor was derived from a boy under two years old with Wiskott-Aldrich syndrome, due to receive a stem cell transplant. The chain recombines TRBV6-5 with TRBJ2-3; perhaps TRBD2 as D (6 bases). Written as DNA, the CDR3 is TGTGCCAGCAGTTACCTTGCTGGGACTGGGACAGATACGCAGTATTTT. This codes for CASSYLAGTGTDTQYF.